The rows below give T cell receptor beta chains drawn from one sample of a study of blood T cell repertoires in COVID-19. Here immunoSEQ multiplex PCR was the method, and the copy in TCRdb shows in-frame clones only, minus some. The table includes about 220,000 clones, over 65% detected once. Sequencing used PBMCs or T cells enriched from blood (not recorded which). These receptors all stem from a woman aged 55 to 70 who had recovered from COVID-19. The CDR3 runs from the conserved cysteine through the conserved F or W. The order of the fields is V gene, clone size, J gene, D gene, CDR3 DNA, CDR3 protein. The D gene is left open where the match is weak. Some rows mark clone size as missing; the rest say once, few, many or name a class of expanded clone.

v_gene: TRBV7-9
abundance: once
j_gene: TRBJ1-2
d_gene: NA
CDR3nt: TGTGCCAGCAGCTTAAACGGCGGGGCACATGGCTACACCTTC
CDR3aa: CASSLNGGAHGYTF

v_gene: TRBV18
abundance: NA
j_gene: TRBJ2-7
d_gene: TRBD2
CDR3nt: TGTGCCAGCTCACTAGCGGGAGGGCAAGACGAGCAGTACTTC
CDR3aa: CASSLAGGQDEQYF

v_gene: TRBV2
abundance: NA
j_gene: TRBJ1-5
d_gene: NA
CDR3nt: TGTGCCAGCAGCGGAACAGACCAGCCCCAGCATTTT
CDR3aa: CASSGTDQPQHF

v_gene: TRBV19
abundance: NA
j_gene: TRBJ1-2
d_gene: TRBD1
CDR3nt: TGTGCCAGTAGTATAGGGACAGGGGACGATGGCTACACCTTC
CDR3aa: CASSIGTGDDGYTF

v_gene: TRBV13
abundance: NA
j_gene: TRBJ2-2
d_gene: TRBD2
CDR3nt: TGTGCCAGCAGCGCGGGACTAGCGGGGGCGAACACCGGGGAGCTGTTTTTT
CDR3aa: CASSAGLAGANTGELFF

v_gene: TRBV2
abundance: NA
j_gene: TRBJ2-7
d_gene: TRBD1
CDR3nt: TGTGCCAGCAGTTCCGGGACAGGCCGCTACGAGCAGTACTTC
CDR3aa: CASSSGTGRYEQYF

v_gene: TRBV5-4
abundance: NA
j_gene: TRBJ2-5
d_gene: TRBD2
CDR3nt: TGTGCCAGCAGCTTGCCTAGCGGGAGAATCGGGGAGACCCAGTACTTC
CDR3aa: CASSLPSGRIGETQYF

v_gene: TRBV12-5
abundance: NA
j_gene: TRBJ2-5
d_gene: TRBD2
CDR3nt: TGTGCTAGTGGTTCGCCCTGGGCTAGCGGCTTGTACCAAGAGACCCAGTACTTC
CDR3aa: CASGSPWASGLYQETQYF

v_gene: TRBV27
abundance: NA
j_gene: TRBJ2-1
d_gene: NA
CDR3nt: TGTGCCAGCAGTTTCTCTACTAGCCCGCCGTCCTACAATGAGCAGTTCTTC
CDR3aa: CASSFSTSPPSYNEQFF

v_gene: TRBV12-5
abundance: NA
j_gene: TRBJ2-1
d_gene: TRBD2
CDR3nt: TGTGCTAGTGGTTTGCTTCGAAGAGGCCCCCCAACTAGCGGGGGTGACAATGAGCAGTTCTTC
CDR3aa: CASGLLRRGPPTSGGDNEQFF

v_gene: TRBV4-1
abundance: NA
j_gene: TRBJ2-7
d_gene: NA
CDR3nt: TGCGCCAGCAGACGAACCGTAGTAAGCTCCTACGAGCAGTACTTC
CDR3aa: CASRRTVVSSYEQYF

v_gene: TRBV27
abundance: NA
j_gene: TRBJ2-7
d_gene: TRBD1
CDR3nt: TGTGCCAGCAGTAAACCGGGACAGGGGGCCTACGAGCAGTACTTC
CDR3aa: CASSKPGQGAYEQYF

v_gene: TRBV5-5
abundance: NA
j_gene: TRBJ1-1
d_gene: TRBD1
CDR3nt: TGTGCCAGCAGCTTGTACTTACAGGGGGTGGGCACTGAAGCTTTCTTT
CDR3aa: CASSLYLQGVGTEAFF

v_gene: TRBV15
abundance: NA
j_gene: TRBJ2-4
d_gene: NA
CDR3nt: TGTGCCACCAGCAGCGGAGGGAACATTCAGTACTTC
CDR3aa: CATSSGGNIQYF

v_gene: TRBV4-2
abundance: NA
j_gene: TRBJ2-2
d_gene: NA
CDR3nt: TGTGCCAGCAGCCAAGTGACTGCCCCGAACAACGGGGAGCTGTTTTTT
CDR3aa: CASSQVTAPNNGELFF

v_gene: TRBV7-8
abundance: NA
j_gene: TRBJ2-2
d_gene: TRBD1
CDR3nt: TGTGCCAGCAGCCCACGGACAGGGGAATGGACCGGGGAGCTGTTTTTT
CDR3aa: CASSPRTGEWTGELFF

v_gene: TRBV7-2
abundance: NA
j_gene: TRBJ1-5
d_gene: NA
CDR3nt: TGTGCCAGCAGCGTGGGGGGTAGCAATCAGCCCCAGCATTTT
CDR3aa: CASSVGGSNQPQHF

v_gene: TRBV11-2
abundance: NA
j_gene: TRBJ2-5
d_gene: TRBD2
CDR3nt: TGTGCCAGCAGCCTCCTGCCCGGGGGGGTAGGACAAGAGACCCAGTACTTC
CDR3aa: CASSLLPGGVGQETQYF

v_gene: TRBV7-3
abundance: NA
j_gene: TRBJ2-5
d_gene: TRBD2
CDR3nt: TGTGCCAGCAGCTCCCGACTAGCGGGGGCTCCGAAGACCCAGTACTTC
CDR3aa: CASSSRLAGAPKTQYF

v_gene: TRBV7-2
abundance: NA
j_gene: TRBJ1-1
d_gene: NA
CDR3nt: TGTGCCAGCAGCCCCACGCGGGGGTCCGCCACTGAAGCTTTCTTT
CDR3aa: CASSPTRGSATEAFF

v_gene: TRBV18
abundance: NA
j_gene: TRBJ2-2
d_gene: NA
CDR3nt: TGTGCCAGCTCACTCTACGCGGGGATCGCGAACACCGGGGAGCTGTTTTTT
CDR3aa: CASSLYAGIANTGELFF

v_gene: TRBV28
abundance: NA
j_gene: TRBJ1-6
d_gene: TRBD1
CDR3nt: TGTGCCAGCAGAGGGGAACAGGGGAATAATTCACCCCTCCACTTT
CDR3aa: CASRGEQGNNSPLHF

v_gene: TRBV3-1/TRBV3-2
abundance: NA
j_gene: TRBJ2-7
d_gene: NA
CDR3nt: TGTGCCAGCAGCGGAGGGACGGCTATGGTGGAGCAGTACTTC
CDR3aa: CASSGGTAMVEQYF

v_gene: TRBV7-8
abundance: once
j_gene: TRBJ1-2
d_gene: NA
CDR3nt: TGTGCCAGCAGCTTACCAGCTAACTATGGCTACACCTTC
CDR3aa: CASSLPANYGYTF

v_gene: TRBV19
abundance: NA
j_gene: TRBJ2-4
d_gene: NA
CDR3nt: TGTGCCAGTAGGCACAGGGACAAAAACATTCAGTACTTC
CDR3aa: CASRHRDKNIQYF

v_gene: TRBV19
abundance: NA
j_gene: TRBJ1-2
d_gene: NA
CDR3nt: TGTGCCAGTAGTATACATACAGCAAACGCTAACTATGGCTACACCTTC
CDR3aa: CASSIHTANANYGYTF

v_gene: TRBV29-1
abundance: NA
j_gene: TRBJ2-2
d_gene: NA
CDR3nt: TGCAGCGTTGTAGGAGGGGCTCTGAACACCGGGGAGCTGTTTTTT
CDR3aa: CSVVGGALNTGELFF

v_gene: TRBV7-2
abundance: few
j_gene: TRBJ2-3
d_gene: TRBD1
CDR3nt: TGTGCCAGCAGCTTGGTGGGACAGGGTGGCGCAGATACGCAGTATTTT
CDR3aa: CASSLVGQGGADTQYF

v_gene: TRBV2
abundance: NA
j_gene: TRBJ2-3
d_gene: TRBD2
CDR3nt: TGTGCCAGCAGACTACCTACTAGCGGAAAACGAGATACGCAGTATTTT
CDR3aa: CASRLPTSGKRDTQYF

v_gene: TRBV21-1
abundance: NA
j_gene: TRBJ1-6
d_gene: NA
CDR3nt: TGTGCCAGCAGCCCGCCTATTAAGGGGCCTCGCTCCTATAATTCACCCCTCCACTTT
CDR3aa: CASSPPIKGPRSYNSPLHF

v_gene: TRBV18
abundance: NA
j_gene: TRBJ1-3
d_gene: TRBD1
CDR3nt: TGTGCCAGCTCACCACCGTCCCGATGGACAGGGGACGGAAACACCATATATTTT
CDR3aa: CASSPPSRWTGDGNTIYF

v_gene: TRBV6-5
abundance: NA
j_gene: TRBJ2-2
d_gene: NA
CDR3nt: TGTGCCAGCAGTAACAGGGAAACGAACACCGGGGAGCTGTTTTTT
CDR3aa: CASSNRETNTGELFF

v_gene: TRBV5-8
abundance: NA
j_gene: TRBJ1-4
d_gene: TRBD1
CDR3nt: TGTGCCAGCAGCCAGGGACAGCCGAATGAAAAACTGTTTTTT
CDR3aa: CASSQGQPNEKLFF

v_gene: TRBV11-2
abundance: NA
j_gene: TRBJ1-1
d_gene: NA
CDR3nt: TGTGCCAGCAGCTCGGCGACCGGGAGCACTGAAGCTTTCTTT
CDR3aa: CASSSATGSTEAFF

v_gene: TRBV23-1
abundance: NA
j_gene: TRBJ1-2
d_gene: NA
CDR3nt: TGCGCCAGCAGTCAAAAACCCGACAGGCTTCATATCTATGGCTACACCTTC
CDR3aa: CASSQKPDRLHIYGYTF

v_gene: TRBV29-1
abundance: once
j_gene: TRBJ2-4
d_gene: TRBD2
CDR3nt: TGCAGCGTTGAAGCGTCGGGGGGGCCGGACATTCAGTACTTC
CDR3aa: CSVEASGGPDIQYF

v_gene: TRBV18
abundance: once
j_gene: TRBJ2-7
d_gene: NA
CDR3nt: TGTGCCAGCTCACCAAAACGGGGGTTTTCCTACGAGCAGTACTTC
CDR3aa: CASSPKRGFSYEQYF

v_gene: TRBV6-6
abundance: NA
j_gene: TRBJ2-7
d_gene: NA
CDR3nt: TGTGCCAGCAGCTCCGCGGACAAAGCCTACGAGCAGTACTTC
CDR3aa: CASSSADKAYEQYF

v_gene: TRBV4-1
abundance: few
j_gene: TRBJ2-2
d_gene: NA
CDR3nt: TGCGCCAGCAGCCAGAACACGCAGAACACCGGGGAGCTGTTTTTT
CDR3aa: CASSQNTQNTGELFF

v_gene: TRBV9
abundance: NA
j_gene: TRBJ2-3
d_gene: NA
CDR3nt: TGTGCCAGCAGCGTAGTCGGTCGGGCAGATACGCAGTATTTT
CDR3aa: CASSVVGRADTQYF

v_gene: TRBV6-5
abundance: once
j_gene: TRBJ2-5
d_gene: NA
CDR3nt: TGTGCCAGCACCCTCGAGACCCAGTACTTC
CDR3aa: CASTLETQYF

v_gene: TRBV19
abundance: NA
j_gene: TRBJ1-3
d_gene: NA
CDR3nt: TGTGCCAGTAGTATAGGCGCGGGGCCTGGAAACACCATATATTTT
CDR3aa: CASSIGAGPGNTIYF

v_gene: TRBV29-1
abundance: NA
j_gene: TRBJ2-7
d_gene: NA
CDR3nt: TGCAGCGTTGTAGGGGACGAGCAGTACTTC
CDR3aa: CSVVGDEQYF

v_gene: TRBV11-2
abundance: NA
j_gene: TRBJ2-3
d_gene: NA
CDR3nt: TGTGCCAGCAGCCAGGTTGGTACGCAGTATTTT
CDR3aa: CASSQVGTQYF

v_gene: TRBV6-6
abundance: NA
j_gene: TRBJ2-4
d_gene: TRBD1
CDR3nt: TGTGCCAGCAGTCAACAACAGGGGTTAGGGATCAAAAACATTCAGTACTTC
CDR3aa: CASSQQQGLGIKNIQYF

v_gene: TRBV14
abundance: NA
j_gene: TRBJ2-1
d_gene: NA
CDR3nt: TGTGCCAGCAGCCAAGATCTAGGAGGGACGCATGAGCAGTTCTTC
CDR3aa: CASSQDLGGTHEQFF